The 13 T cell receptor beta chains given below trace back to one sample, sequenced in a study of cytomegalovirus exposure and HLA in healthy donors. This PCR relied on a set of 60 Vbeta primers and 13 Jbeta primers. The data were produced by immunoSEQ multiplex PCR, yet TCRdb's version contains in-frame clones alone and is incomplete. This repertoire includes 29,000 or so clones. Sequenced material: PBMCs. All receptors derive from a man aged 30 to 39 in good health and CMV-seronegative.

A remark on this clone: The junction does not match germline at one end; this may be a read error. The chain employs TRBV9 and TRBJ2-1, with 8 bases that match TRBD1. The CDR3 extends over 16 amino acids. Germline lookup yields CDR1 SGDLS and CDR2 YYNGEE. In nucleotides, the CDR3 is TGTGCCAGCAGCGTAGATCCGGGACAGGTCTACAGTGAGCAGTTCTTC. Translation gives CASSVDPGQVYSEQFF.

The chain has TRBV11-3 and TRBJ2-2, with a weak D call TRBD1 (6 bases). V lost 6 bases and J 1 base, leaving 9 bases between the germline ends. Germline CDR1 is SGHNT and CDR2 is YENEEA. The CDR3 totals 14 residues. CDR3 loop: CASRARGNTGELFF. DNA for the CDR3: TGTGCCAGCAGGGCCAGGGGGAACACCGGGGAGCTGTTTTTT.

The chain combines TRBV18 with TRBJ2-7; 8 positions agree with TRBD2. V gave up 6 bases and J gave up 1 base; unmatched junction bases: 5. From germline, CDR1 is KGHSH and CDR2 LQKENI. This CDR3 comprises 14 residues. CDR3 sequence reads: CASSVGLVSYEQYF. The CDR3 nucleotides read TGTGCCAGCTCTGTGGGACTAGTTTCCTACGAGCAGTACTTC.

This chain joins TRBV19 and TRBJ1-2; TRBD1 agrees at 7 bases. Germline trimming cut 6 bases from V and 3 bases from J; bases unmatched to any gene: 4. The CDR3 extends over 13 amino acids. CDR1 and CDR2 from the germline V gene are LNHDA and SQIVND (reference sequence). In nucleotides, the CDR3 is TGTGCCAGTAGGCACGGACAGGACTATGGCTACACCTTC. It codes for CASRHGQDYGYTF.

The V and J genes are TRBV28 and TRBJ1-2, with D perhaps matching TRBD1 (5 bases). In germline, CDR1 is MDHEN, CDR2 SYDVKM. Trimming cost V 5 bases and J 0 bases, with 16 bases left between them. The CDR3 is 16 amino acids. The CDR3 nucleotides are TGTGCCAGCAGTCCGGGAGGGGCGGAAGCTAACTATGGCTACACCTTC. Its protein is CASSPGGAEANYGYTF.

The chain joins TRBV19 to TRBJ2-3, with 12 bases lining up with TRBD2. V was pared by 7 bases and J by 2 bases, with 7 bases of the junction left unmatched. CDR3 length equals 16 residues. Germline V lookup: CDR1 LNHDA, CDR2 SQIVND (reference sequence). CDR3 sequence: CASTARTSGTTDTQYF. The DNA for the CDR3 is TGTGCCAGTACCGCTAGGACTAGCGGGACCACAGATACGCAGTATTTT.

The chain recombines TRBV7-9 with TRBJ2-2; 11 nucleotides agree with TRBD2. The CDR3 sequence is 18 residues long. Germline-derived CDR1 and CDR2 are SEHNR and FQNEAQ (reference sequence). V lost 4 bases, J lost 5 bases, and 12 bases stayed unmatched. In DNA form, the CDR3 reads TGTGCCAGCAGCTCAGGACTTTCTAGCGGGAGGCGAACCGGGGAGCTGTTTTTT. Translating gives CASSSGLSSGRRTGELFF. Combining the CDR3 with reference TRBV7-9 and TRBJ2-2 gives the whole variable domain DTGVSQNPRHKITKRGQNVTFRCDPISEHNRLYWYRQTLGQGPEFLTYFQNEAQLEKSRLLSDRFSAERPKGSFSTLEIQRTEQGDSAMYLCASSSGLSSGRRTGELFFGEGSRLTVL.

J is TRBJ1-5 and V is TRBV27, with 9 nucleotides matching TRBD1. V gave up 5 bases and J gave up 7 bases; unmatched junction bases: 6. The germline V gene has CDR1 MNHEY and CDR2 SMNVEV (reference sequence). The CDR3 covers 14 residues. The CDR3 DNA is TGTGCCAGCAGTCCCCGACAGGGGGGCCAGCCCCAGCATTTT. Protein: CASSPRQGGQPQHF.

V usage is TRBV15 and J usage is TRBJ2-3; no firm D call. The CDR3 loop spans 15 amino acids. Between the trimmed V and J ends, which lost 5 bases and 2 bases, there was a span of 14 bases. CDR1 LNHNV and CDR2 YYDKDF come from the germline V gene (reference sequence). CDR3: CATSYGGSDTDTQYF. The CDR3 nucleotides are TGTGCCACCAGCTACGGTGGAAGCGACACAGATACGCAGTATTTT.

V usage is TRBV2 and J usage is TRBJ1-2, with D possibly being TRBD1 (5 bases). V lost 4 bases to trimming and J lost 7 bases, with 13 bases between them. CDR3 length: 13 residues. CDR1 is SNHLY and CDR2 is FYNNEI in the germline V gene. CDR3 sequence: CASSGGRLGGYTF. The CDR3 DNA is TGTGCCAGCAGTGGGGGCAGGCTAGGTGGCTACACCTTC.

The chain recombines TRBV5-5 with TRBJ1-2; D ambiguous. The CDR3 extends over 14 amino acids. Trimming removed 3 bases at V and 4 bases at J, with 13 bases between. Germline V lookup: CDR1 SGHKS, CDR2 YYEKEE (reference sequence). For the CDR3, the DNA is TGTGCCAGCAGCTCGTTGGGAGGAGTCTATGGCTACACCTTC. It specifies CASSSLGGVYGYTF. Full variable domain (missing parts from reference TRBV5-5 and TRBJ1-2): DAGVTQSPTHLIKTRGQQVTLRCSPISGHKSVSWYQQVLGQGPQFIFQYYEKEERGRGNFPDRFSARQFPNYSSELNVNALLLGDSALYLCASSSLGGVYGYTFGSGTRLTVV.

CDR3 residues: CASRARGRAGNTIYF. The DNA for the CDR3 is TGTGCCAGCAGGGCTAGGGGGCGGGCTGGAAACACCATATATTTT. J is TRBJ1-3 and V is TRBV27, with TRBD1 matching 7 bases. Germline values: CDR1 MNHEY, CDR2 SMNVEV (reference sequence). CDR3 length: 15 amino acids. V was clipped by 6 bases and J by 2 bases; unmatched bases: 7.

V and J are TRBV5-1 and TRBJ1-1; 10 nucleotides match TRBD1. Trimming at V came to 5 bases and at J to 8 bases, leaving 12 bases not matched to a gene. Germline V gives CDR1 SGHRS, CDR2 YFSETQ. The CDR3 spans 15 residues. The CDR3 nucleotides read TGCGCCAGCAGTCTGTCGACAGGGGGCGCGATCGAAGCTTTCTTT. Its translation: CASSLSTGGAIEAFF.